Below, 15 T cell receptor beta chains from the same sample are listed, as sequenced in a study of stem cell transplantation in POMP-related autoinflammatory disease. Sequenced by immunoSEQ multiplex PCR; TCRdb stores in-frame clones only, minus some. The sample comprises about 10,000 clones, about 87% of which are singletons, and approximately 50% rests with the top ten. Study findings and constraints: Patients with PRAID showed a restricted number of unique TRB V-J gene pairings. A trend toward lower repertoire diversity and greater clonality appeared in every analyzed T-cell subset of PRAID patients.

Antigens of these TCRs are unknown. This sample comprised CD8+ T cells from PBMCs, obtained before stem cell transplantation. The source is a human donor with POMP-related autoinflammation and immune dysregulation (PRAID).

This chain joins TRBV5-1 and TRBJ2-1; 9 bases line up with TRBD2. The CDR3 totals 16 residues. V lost 3 bases to trimming and J lost 2 bases; unmatched junction nucleotides: 6. In germline, CDR1 is SGHRS, CDR2 YFSETQ. CDR3 protein: CASSSWASGTYNEQFF. CDR3 in DNA: TGCGCCAGCAGCTCCTGGGCTAGCGGGACCTACAATGAGCAGTTCTTC.

This chain joins TRBV4-2 and TRBJ2-2; 9 positions match TRBD1. The germline CDR1 and CDR2 sequences are LGHNA and YNFKEQ. The CDR3 spans 20 residues. V lost 4 bases to trimming and J lost 4 bases; unmatched junction nucleotides: 19. Here the CDR3 reads CASSRSPPDRGAESTGELFF. In DNA form, the CDR3 reads TGTGCCAGCAGCCGCTCCCCCCCCGACAGGGGGGCAGAGAGCACCGGGGAGCTGTTTTTT.

V and J are TRBV13 and TRBJ2-3; the match to TRBD2 covers 8 bases. The junction had 3 bases not matched to a gene; V was cut back by 5 bases and J by 5 bases. The CDR3 totals 13 residues. The V gene's germline CDR1 is PRHDT and CDR2 FYEKMQ (reference sequence). CDR3 DNA: TGTGCCAGCAGCCCGGGACTAGAAGATACGCAGTATTTT. Translation gives CASSPGLEDTQYF.

This clone was seen once. The chain is built from TRBV6-5 and TRBJ2-3; a possible D gene is TRBD1 (6 bases). Between the trimmed V and J ends, which lost 6 bases and 3 bases, there was a span of 13 bases. The CDR3 runs 14 residues. Per germline, CDR1 MNHEY and CDR2 SVGAGI. Written as DNA, the CDR3 is TGTGCCAGCAGACAGGGTTTGGTGACAGATACGCAGTATTTT. Translating gives CASRQGLVTDTQYF.

Concerning this clone: The same CDR3 arises from other DNA sequences in this sample as well. The J gene is TRBJ1-1, the V gene TRBV4-2; D is possibly TRBD1 (5 bases). This CDR3 is built from 15 residues. Germline lookup yields CDR1 LGHNA and CDR2 YNFKEQ. The V and J ends lost 4 bases and 0 bases respectively, with 12 bases between them. CDR3: CASSPTQDMNTEAFF. DNA of the CDR3: TGTGCCAGCAGCCCGACACAGGACATGAACACTGAAGCTTTCTTT.

The gene calls are TRBV27 and TRBJ2-7, with D perhaps TRBD1 or TRBD2 (5 bases each). The CDR3 is made up of 15 amino acids. Germline V CDR1 and CDR2: MNHEY, SMNVEV (reference sequence). V was cut by 4 bases and J by 3 bases, with 16 bases left in between. Here the CDR3 reads CASSWDRDGDYEQYF. The CDR3 nucleotides are TGTGCCAGCAGTTGGGACCGGGACGGAGACTACGAGCAGTACTTC.

This chain uses TRBV7-9 with TRBJ1-2; 11 bases are shared with TRBD1. The CDR3 has 15 amino acids. Per the germline V gene, CDR1 is SEHNR and CDR2 is FQNEAQ (reference sequence). V lost 3 bases to trimming and J lost 8 bases; unmatched junction nucleotides: 8. This CDR3 reads CASSFADRGRGGYTF. The DNA for the CDR3 is TGTGCCAGCAGCTTCGCGGACAGGGGGCGAGGGGGCTACACCTTC. Looking up the rest from reference TRBV7-9 and TRBJ1-2 gives the full variable domain: DTGVSQNPRHKITKRGQNVTFRCDPISEHNRLYWYRQTLGQGPEFLTYFQNEAQLEKSRLLSDRFSAERPKGSFSTLEIQRTEQGDSAMYLCASSFADRGRGGYTFGSGTRLTVV.

The rearrangement uses TRBV29-1 and TRBJ2-2, with D possibly being TRBD1 or TRBD2 (5 bases each). This CDR3 is 13 amino acids long. Germline V gene lookup returns CDR1 SQVTM and CDR2 ANQGSEA. Between the trimmed V and J ends, which lost 7 bases and 4 bases, there was a span of 13 bases. For the CDR3, the DNA is TGCAGCGAACGGGCGAGGGGCACCGGGGAGCTGTTTTTT. It yields the protein CSERARGTGELFF.

This chain links TRBV2 with TRBJ1-1, with no clear D. The CDR3 runs to 11 residues. The V end was cut by 3 bases, the J end by 6 bases, with 5 bases between. Germline lookup yields CDR1 SNHLY and CDR2 FYNNEI. The CDR3, as DNA: TGTGCCAGCAGTGAGTTACCTGAAGCTTTCTTT. Protein product: CASSELPEAFF.

The rearrangement uses TRBV10-3 and TRBJ2-7; no firm D call. The CDR3 is 16 amino acids. CDR1 and CDR2 (germline): ENHRY, SYGVKD. With 11 bases removed from V and 1 base from J, the gap between germline ends came to 24 bases. DNA for the CDR3: TGTGCCTCGAAAGAGTTTACTTGGCCCGGGTCCTACGAGCAGTACTTC. This encodes CASKEFTWPGSYEQYF.

The chain combines TRBV19 with TRBJ1-1; D perhaps matches TRBD1 (6 bases). CDR3 size: 14 residues. V was pared by 1 base and J by 6 bases, with 12 bases between. Germline V gene sequence: CDR1 LNHDA, CDR2 SQIVND (reference sequence). The CDR3 region has the DNA TGTGCCAGTAGTATAGGGGGACATTTGGCTGAAGCTTTCTTT. Its translation: CASSIGGHLAEAFF.

The rearrangement uses TRBV4-2 and TRBJ2-2; D perhaps matches TRBD2 (6 bases). V was shortened by 6 bases and J by 3 bases, with 17 bases between the two germline ends. The CDR3 loop spans 16 amino acids. CDR1 and CDR2 from the germline V gene are LGHNA and YNFKEQ. CDR3 sequence: CASRARAGGDTGELFF. The CDR3 DNA is TGTGCCAGCAGAGCGCGCGCCGGCGGGGACACCGGGGAGCTGTTTTTT.

This chain connects TRBV5-1 to TRBJ2-6; D remains ambiguous. V shed 4 bases and J shed 5 bases, with 16 bases lying between them. Germline CDR1 SGHRS, CDR2 YFSETQ. The CDR3 sequence is 16 residues long. CDR3: CASSAGMETWANVLTF. The DNA for the CDR3 is TGCGCCAGCAGCGCTGGGATGGAAACCTGGGCCAACGTCCTGACTTTC. Supplemented by reference TRBV5-1 and TRBJ2-6, the full variable domain reads KAGVTQTPRYLIKTRGQQVTLSCSPISGHRSVSWYQQTPGQGLQFLFEYFSETQRNKGNFPGRFSGRQFSNSRSEMNVSTLELGDSALYLCASSAGMETWANVLTFGAGSRLTVL.

This CDR3 is CASSVEGTDNEKLFF. CDR3 DNA: TGTGCCAGCAGCGTAGAAGGGACAGATAATGAAAAACTGTTTTTT. The V and J genes are TRBV9 and TRBJ1-4; 7 bases map to TRBD1. This CDR3 is built from 15 residues. Trimming at V came to 0 bases and at J to 4 bases, leaving 3 bases not matched to a gene. Germline V gene sequence: CDR1 SGDLS, CDR2 YYNGEE.

V is TRBV30 and J is TRBJ2-3; D is tentatively TRBD1 or TRBD2 (5 bases each). This CDR3 spans 13 amino acids. V was cut by 4 bases and J by 6 bases, with 14 bases left in between. Germline CDR1 reads GTSNPN; CDR2 reads SVGIG (reference sequence). Written as DNA, the CDR3 is TGTGCCTGGACTCCGGGACGAGGGGATACGCAGTATTTT. It is translated as CAWTPGRGDTQYF.